These T cell receptor beta chains were read from a single sample in a study of T cells in Graves' hyperthyroidism and ophthalmopathy. Using its own MiXCR run on the multiplex PCR reads, TCRdb lists one record per CDR3 protein. The sample shows approximately 360,000 distinct CDR3 sequences, more than 15% of them seen only once. Sequencing input: blood. These receptors were obtained from a young woman with Graves' hyperthyroidism that later progressed to Graves' ophthalmopathy. The CDR3 runs from the conserved cysteine through the conserved F or W. Each record gives: D gene, V gene, clone size, J gene, CDR3 protein, CDR3 DNA. D genes are given only for firm matches. The size field is filled for only some rows; it gives once, few, many or a size class.

D gene: TRBD2
V gene: TRBV5-4
clone size: many
J gene: TRBJ2-3
CDR3 protein: CASSPRLAANTDTQYF
CDR3 DNA: TGTGCCAGCAGCCCCCGACTAGCAGCTAACACAGATACGCAGTATTTT

D gene: TRBD2
V gene: TRBV4-1
clone size: .
J gene: TRBJ2-3
CDR3 protein: CASGRLAGGPGEAQYF
CDR3 DNA: TGCGCCAGCGGCCGACTAGCGGGAGGGCCAGGCGAGGCGCAGTATTTT

D gene: TRBD2
V gene: TRBV28
clone size: many
J gene: TRBJ2-1
CDR3 protein: CASRKGGTSGSHNEQFF
CDR3 DNA: TGTGCCAGCAGGAAGGGAGGGACTAGCGGGAGCCACAATGAGCAGTTCTTC

D gene: .
V gene: TRBV27
clone size: few
J gene: TRBJ1-6
CDR3 protein: CASTGGLSPLHF
CDR3 DNA: TGTGCCAGCACGGGTGGGTTGTCACCCCTCCACTTT

D gene: TRBD1
V gene: TRBV24-1
clone size: few
J gene: TRBJ2-3
CDR3 protein: CATSDFGTGPDTQYF
CDR3 DNA: TGTGCCACCAGTGATTTTGGGACAGGACCAGATACGCAGTATTTT

D gene: .
V gene: TRBV7-8
clone size: many
J gene: TRBJ2-1
CDR3 protein: CASSLRNEQFF
CDR3 DNA: TGTGCCAGCAGTTTAAGAAATGAGCAGTTCTTC

D gene: .
V gene: TRBV27
clone size: many
J gene: TRBJ2-1
CDR3 protein: CATKLRNEQFF
CDR3 DNA: TGTGCCACCAAGCTTCGCAATGAGCAGTTCTTC

D gene: .
V gene: TRBV2
clone size: many
J gene: TRBJ2-3
CDR3 protein: CASTTGSTDTQYF
CDR3 DNA: TGTGCCAGCACCACCGGGAGCACAGATACGCAGTATTTT

D gene: .
V gene: TRBV6-1
clone size: many
J gene: TRBJ1-2
CDR3 protein: CASSERGPNYGYTF
CDR3 DNA: TGTGCCAGCAGTGAGCGGGGACCTAACTATGGCTACACCTTC

D gene: .
V gene: TRBV4-1
clone size: .
J gene: TRBJ2-2
CDR3 protein: CASSHPDGRTGELFF
CDR3 DNA: TGCGCCAGCAGCCACCCTGATGGTCGGACCGGGGAGCTGTTTTTT

D gene: TRBD2
V gene: TRBV7-6
clone size: .
J gene: TRBJ2-1
CDR3 protein: CASSSRLAGEENEQFF
CDR3 DNA: TGTGCCAGCAGCTCAAGACTAGCGGGAGAGGAGAATGAGCAGTTCTTC

D gene: TRBD2
V gene: TRBV19
clone size: few
J gene: TRBJ2-1
CDR3 protein: CASVGSRGLRGRYNEQFF
CDR3 DNA: TGTGCCAGTGTAGGGAGCAGGGGTCTTCGCGGGAGGTACAATGAGCAGTTCTTC

D gene: TRBD2
V gene: TRBV6-1
clone size: .
J gene: TRBJ2-5
CDR3 protein: CASRPQRETFQETQYF
CDR3 DNA: TGTGCCAGCAGACCACAGCGGGAGACTTTCCAAGAGACCCAGTACTTC

D gene: TRBD2
V gene: TRBV11-2
clone size: many
J gene: TRBJ2-2
CDR3 protein: CASSFPTIAGVSNTGELFF
CDR3 DNA: TGTGCCAGCAGCTTCCCGACTATAGCGGGAGTTTCGAACACCGGGGAGCTGTTTTTT

D gene: .
V gene: TRBV29-1
clone size: few
J gene: TRBJ2-7
CDR3 protein: CSVVTLLSYEQYF
CDR3 DNA: TGCAGCGTTGTTACACTTCTCTCCTACGAGCAGTACTTC

D gene: .
V gene: TRBV14
clone size: few
J gene: TRBJ2-7
CDR3 protein: CASSPSRPGTLTYEQYF
CDR3 DNA: TGTGCCAGCAGCCCGTCTCGACCCGGGACCCTTACCTACGAGCAGTACTTC

D gene: .
V gene: TRBV7-9
clone size: .
J gene: TRBJ1-5
CDR3 protein: CASSPGGGIGTSGNQPQHF
CDR3 DNA: TGTGCCAGCAGCCCGGGGGGGGGTATCGGGACATCGGGCAATCAGCCCCAGCATTTT

D gene: TRBD1
V gene: TRBV20-1
clone size: .
J gene: TRBJ2-1
CDR3 protein: CSASRLTGRIPYNEQFF
CDR3 DNA: TGCAGTGCTAGTAGGCTGACAGGGCGGATCCCCTACAATGAGCAGTTCTTC

D gene: .
V gene: TRBV27
clone size: many
J gene: TRBJ1-1
CDR3 protein: CASSLLYGDTEAFF
CDR3 DNA: TGTGCCAGCAGTTTATTATACGGGGACACTGAAGCTTTCTTT

D gene: TRBD2
V gene: TRBV5-6
clone size: few
J gene: TRBJ2-2
CDR3 protein: CASSLPGGPGTGELFF
CDR3 DNA: TGTGCCAGCAGCTTACCGGGAGGGCCGGGCACCGGGGAGCTGTTTTTT

D gene: TRBD1
V gene: TRBV29-1
clone size: .
J gene: TRBJ1-2
CDR3 protein: CSVETGFPLRLNYGYTF
CDR3 DNA: TGCAGCGTGGAGACAGGGTTCCCCCTCCGTCTTAACTATGGCTACACCTTC

D gene: .
V gene: TRBV2
clone size: many
J gene: TRBJ2-7
CDR3 protein: CASSEHHEQYF
CDR3 DNA: TGTGCCAGCAGTGAACACCACGAGCAGTACTTC

D gene: TRBD2
V gene: TRBV12-3/TRBV12-4
clone size: many
J gene: TRBJ2-3
CDR3 protein: CASSTSSGHTDTQYF
CDR3 DNA: TGTGCCAGCAGTACTTCTAGCGGCCACACAGATACGCAGTATTTT

D gene: TRBD2
V gene: TRBV7-6
clone size: many
J gene: TRBJ2-1
CDR3 protein: CASSYAGTSGSSYNEQFF
CDR3 DNA: TGTGCCAGCAGCTACGCCGGGACTAGCGGGAGTTCCTACAATGAGCAGTTCTTC

D gene: .
V gene: TRBV7-9
clone size: many
J gene: TRBJ2-3
CDR3 protein: CASSLGAGRDHTDTQYF
CDR3 DNA: TGTGCCAGCAGCTTAGGGGCGGGACGCGATCACACAGATACGCAGTATTTT

D gene: .
V gene: TRBV28
clone size: few
J gene: TRBJ1-2
CDR3 protein: CASSLMAGEFYGHTF
CDR3 DNA: TGTGCCAGCAGTTTGATGGCAGGGGAATTCTATGGCCACACCTTC

D gene: TRBD2
V gene: TRBV7-2
clone size: few
J gene: TRBJ2-3
CDR3 protein: CASSLQGTSVSDTQYF
CDR3 DNA: TGTGCCAGCAGCCTCCAGGGGACTAGTGTGTCGGATACGCAGTATTTT

D gene: .
V gene: TRBV7-2
clone size: few
J gene: TRBJ2-2
CDR3 protein: CASSFLPGTTYTGELFF
CDR3 DNA: TGTGCCAGCAGTTTCCTTCCCGGGACCACCTATACCGGGGAGCTGTTTTTT

D gene: TRBD2
V gene: TRBV20-1
clone size: many
J gene: TRBJ2-7
CDR3 protein: CSARDPSLAGGPSSYEQYF
CDR3 DNA: TGCAGTGCTAGAGATCCCTCACTAGCGGGAGGGCCCTCCTCGTACGAGCAGTACTTC